Below, 17 T cell receptor beta chains from the same sample are listed, as sequenced in a study of response to subunit inactivated influenza vaccine. TCRdb reprocessed the RT-PCR reads with MiXCR, giving one entry per CDR3 protein. This table holds 200,000 to 250,000 distinct CDR3 sequences, 9.5% to 15% found once. Specimen: non-naive T cells sorted from PBMCs, collected around 14 days before vaccination. The receptors originated from a man aged 45-65 years who received an inactivated influenza vaccine.

Remarks on this clonotype: A much larger clone differs by one base, so this may be a read error. The gene calls are TRBV7-2 and TRBJ1-5; no definite D call. The CDR3 is 14 residues long. The V gene's germline CDR1 is SGHTA and CDR2 FQGNSA. DNA of the CDR3: TGTGCCAGCAGCTTGAGGCACGGCAAACAGCCCCAGCATTTT. It is translated as CASSLRHGKQPQHF. The whole variable domain, remainder taken from reference TRBV7-2 and TRBJ1-5, is GAGVSQSPSNKVTEKGKDVELRCDPISGHTALYWYRQSLGQGLEFLIYFQGNSAPDKSGLPSDRFSAERTGGSVSTLTIQRTQQEDSAVYLCASSLRHGKQPQHFGDGTRLSIL.

The J gene is TRBJ2-7, the V gene TRBV5-5, with 7 bases lining up with TRBD1. The CDR3 runs 17 residues. Germline values: CDR1 SGHKS, CDR2 YYEKEE (reference sequence). Trimming removed 0 bases from V and 0 bases from J; junction bases left unmatched: 9. CDR3 DNA: TGTGCCAGCAGCTTGGTTGGCCGACAGGGTTTCTCCTACGAGCAGTACTTC. It specifies CASSLVGRQGFSYEQYF.

This clonotype was counted only a few times. The chain carries TRBV6-5 and TRBJ1-3; TRBD1 matches at 8 bases. The CDR3 has 17 residues. Germline CDR1 MNHEY, CDR2 SVGAGI. J was trimmed by 3 bases and V by 0 bases; bases with no gene match: 7. CDR3: CASSYSRQGIHGNTIYF. As DNA, the CDR3 is TGTGCCAGCAGTTACTCGAGACAGGGGATCCATGGAAACACCATATATTTT.

The V gene is TRBV15, the J gene TRBJ2-1; D is unresolved. Germline V lookup: CDR1 LNHNV, CDR2 YYDKDF (reference sequence). V was clipped by 2 bases and J by 9 bases, with 11 bases between them. This CDR3 contains 13 residues. The CDR3 sequence is CATSRLGEVEQFF. For the CDR3, the DNA is TGTGCCACCAGCAGACTAGGCGAGGTTGAGCAGTTCTTC.

Many counts were recorded for this clonotype. This chain links TRBV7-2 with TRBJ2-5; D is undetermined. Trimming cost V 5 bases and J 5 bases, with 6 bases left between them. The CDR3 spans 11 residues. Germline V gene data show CDR1 as SGHTA and CDR2 as FQGNSA. The CDR3 region is CASSPGETQYF. CDR3 nucleotides: TGTGCCAGCAGCCCCGGGGAGACCCAGTACTTC.

V and J are TRBV4-1 and TRBJ2-3; the D is unclear. V lost 4 bases and J 3 bases, leaving 23 bases between the germline ends. The CDR3 consists of 18 residues. The germline V gene has CDR1 MGHRA and CDR2 YSYEKL. The CDR3 here is CASSLPFQTQIGTDTQYF. The CDR3 DNA is TGCGCCAGCAGCCTACCTTTCCAGACCCAAATCGGAACAGATACGCAGTATTTT.

This clonotype was detected a few times. The chain carries TRBV2 and TRBJ1-4; D is ambiguous. Trimming took off 1 base at V and 7 bases at J, with 10 bases between the two ends. The CDR3 has 14 residues. CDR1 is SNHLY and CDR2 is FYNNEI in the germline V gene. This CDR3 is CASSEGVAAEKLFF. The DNA of the CDR3 is TGTGCCAGCAGTGAAGGGGTTGCGGCTGAAAAACTGTTTTTT.

The V gene is TRBV20-1, the J gene TRBJ2-3; the D gene is possibly TRBD2 (5 bases). The length of the CDR3 is 12 residues. Germline assignment: CDR1 DFQATT and CDR2 SNEGSKA (reference sequence). V lost 3 bases to trimming and J lost 2 bases, with 6 bases between them. CDR3 sequence (DNA): TGCAGTGCTAGTAGCGACACAGATACGCAGTATTTT. Translated, it gives CSASSDTDTQYF.

This clonotype showed up many times. This sequence joins TRBV7-8 and TRBJ2-3; perhaps TRBD1 as D (5 bases). Per germline, CDR1 SGHVS and CDR2 FQNEAQ. V was cut by 5 bases and J by 3 bases, with 12 bases left in between. This CDR3 region has 14 residues. The CDR3 loop reads CASSLTRTTDTQYF. The CDR3 DNA reads TGTGCCAGCAGCCTCACGAGGACAACAGATACGCAGTATTTT.

This clonotype came up many times. V is TRBV5-1 and J is TRBJ2-7; D call uncertain. The germline V and J ends were trimmed by 0 bases and 0 bases, with 7 bases remaining between them. The germline V gene has CDR1 SGHRS and CDR2 YFSETQ. CDR3 size: 14 residues. The CDR3 DNA reads TGCGCCAGCAGCTTGGCCACAGCCTCCTACGAGCAGTACTTC. It encodes CASSLATASYEQYF. Full variable domain (remainder filled in from reference TRBV5-1 and TRBJ2-7): KAGVTQTPRYLIKTRGQQVTLSCSPISGHRSVSWYQQTPGQGLQFLFEYFSETQRNKGNFPGRFSGRQFSNSRSEMNVSTLELGDSALYLCASSLATASYEQYFGPGTRLTVT.

This clonotype was found many times. This CDR3 reads CSASRAGKETQYF. The CDR3, as DNA: TGCAGTGCTAGTAGGGCAGGGAAAGAGACCCAGTACTTC. The chain has TRBV20-1 and TRBJ2-5; D is perhaps TRBD1 (5 bases). This CDR3 is built from 13 residues. Germline V gene lookup returns CDR1 DFQATT and CDR2 SNEGSKA (reference sequence). Deletions cut 3 bases from V and 3 bases from J, with 11 bases between.

This clonotype is judged medium-sized (0.01 to 0.1%). This chain connects TRBV28 to TRBJ2-7, with 9 bases fitting TRBD1. Germline V gene data show CDR1 as MDHEN and CDR2 as SYDVKM. J was trimmed by 4 bases and V by 5 bases; bases with no gene match: 9. This CDR3 is 15 amino acids long. DNA for the CDR3: TGTGCCAGCAGTCATACAGGGGGCACTCATTACGAGCAGTACTTC. This encodes CASSHTGGTHYEQYF.

This rearrangement joins TRBV7-2 to TRBJ1-5; D remains ambiguous. The V end was cut by 4 bases, the J end by 1 base, with 8 bases between. This CDR3 is built from 14 residues. In germline, CDR1 is SGHTA, CDR2 FQGNSA. CDR3 protein: CASSSTLSNQPQHF. CDR3 nucleotide sequence: TGTGCCAGCAGCTCGACACTCAGCAATCAGCCCCAGCATTTT.

V is TRBV5-1 and J is TRBJ1-6; a weak D match, TRBD1 (5 bases). The length of the CDR3 is 15 residues. Germline V gene lookup returns CDR1 SGHRS and CDR2 YFSETQ. V was trimmed by 7 bases and J by 0 bases, leaving 11 bases between them. The CDR3 bases are TGCGCCAGCGCCAGGGAGAGCTCCTATAATTCACCCCTCCACTTT. Translated: CASARESSYNSPLHF.

The chain employs TRBV5-6 and TRBJ2-1; D gene ambiguous. Germline V lookup: CDR1 SGHDT, CDR2 YYEEEE. CDR3 length: 13 residues. Trimming cost V 2 bases and J 4 bases, with 7 bases left between them. CDR3 DNA sequence: TGTGCCAGCAGCTTTGTTGGTTACAATGAGCAGTTCTTC. Its protein is CASSFVGYNEQFF.

This clonotype was recorded a few times. The genes are TRBV5-1 and TRBJ1-6; 9 nucleotides line up with TRBD1. The CDR3 contains 15 residues. Germline V gene lookup returns CDR1 SGHRS and CDR2 YFSETQ. Trimming removed 4 bases from V and 9 bases from J; junction bases left unmatched: 8. CDR3 coding DNA: TGCGCCAGCAGCCGGACAGGGGATTTTGGTTCACCCCTCCACTTT. It is translated as CASSRTGDFGSPLHF.

This clonotype was detected many times. V gene TRBV15 combines with J gene TRBJ1-4, with D possibly being TRBD1 (5 bases). This CDR3 region has 15 residues. CDR1 is LNHNV, CDR2 YYDKDF, per germline (reference sequence). Trimming took off 5 bases at V and 7 bases at J, with 17 bases between the two ends. The DNA for the CDR3 is TGTGCCACCAGCCGTCAGGTGGGGCCGGGTGAAAAACTGTTTTTT. Residues: CATSRQVGPGEKLFF.